This TCR beta chain was obtained from a study of cytomegalovirus exposure and HLA in healthy donors. Study-level findings and limits: The study listed about 150 cytomegalovirus-associated TCR beta chains. Sequencing depth roughly uniform across donors was assumed in presence/absence analyses.

The count of this clone is one. The antigen remains undetermined. This CDR3 spans 15 amino acids. The germline V gene encodes CDR1 SGHRS and CDR2 YFSETQ. V shed 4 bases and J 2 bases; nucleotides not matched to a gene: 6. PCR used 60 Vbeta primers and 13 Jbeta primers. Assay used: immunoSEQ multiplex PCR; TCRdb lists only in-frame clones, some missing. This table holds over 250,000 clones, under 80% found once. The sequenced sample was PBMCs. The origin of this receptor is a female donor in good health and CMV-seronegative. V is TRBV5-1 and J is TRBJ2-3; 8 bases match TRBD1. The CDR3 here is CASSPRGRITDTQYF. For the CDR3, the DNA is TGCGCCAGCAGCCCCAGGGGGCGCATCACAGATACGCAGTATTTT.